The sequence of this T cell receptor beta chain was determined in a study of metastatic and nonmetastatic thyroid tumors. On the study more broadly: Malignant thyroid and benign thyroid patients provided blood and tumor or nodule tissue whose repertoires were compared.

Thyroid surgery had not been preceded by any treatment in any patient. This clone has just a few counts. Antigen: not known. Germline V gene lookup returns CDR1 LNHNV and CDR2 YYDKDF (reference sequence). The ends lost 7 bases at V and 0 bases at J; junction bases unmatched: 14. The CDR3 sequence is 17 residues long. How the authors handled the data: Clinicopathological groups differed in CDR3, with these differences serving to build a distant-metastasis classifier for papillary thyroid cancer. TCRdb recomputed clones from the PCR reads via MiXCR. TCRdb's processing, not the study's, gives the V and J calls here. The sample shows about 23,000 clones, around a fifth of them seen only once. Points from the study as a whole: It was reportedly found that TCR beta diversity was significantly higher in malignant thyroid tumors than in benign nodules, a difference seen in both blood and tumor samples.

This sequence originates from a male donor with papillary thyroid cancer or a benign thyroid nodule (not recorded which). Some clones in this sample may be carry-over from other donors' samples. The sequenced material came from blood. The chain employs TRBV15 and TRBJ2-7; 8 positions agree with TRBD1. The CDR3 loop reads CATIGSIGQGSSYEQYF. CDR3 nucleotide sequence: TGTGCCACCATCGGCAGCATTGGACAGGGAAGCTCCTACGAGCAGTACTTC.